Reported below is one T cell receptor beta chain. Its specificity is unknown. Investigators separated out CD4+ T cells once around nine days of culture had passed. Each participant was administered two doses of either the BNT162b2 or the mRNA-1273 vaccine. Cultures got half-medium changes with IL-2 on days 3 and 7. The data belong to a study of vaccination effects on CD4 cells after COVID-19. Study at large: Before any sequencing was done, the ViraFEST assay used viral peptide pools to expand antigen-specific CD4+ T cells. Sampling occurred a median 72 days post second dose, range 14 to 241. Study conclusions and caveats: In the late period after vaccination, infection- and vaccine-induced clones contracted markedly.

V shed 3 bases and J 3 bases; nucleotides not matched to a gene: 3. Germline lookup yields CDR1 LGHDT and CDR2 YNNKEL (reference sequence). The CDR3 sequence is 15 residues long. The method was immunoSEQ multiplex PCR; TCRdb's version includes in-frame clones alone and lacks a portion of them. Of around 49,000 clones in the sample, over 60% were seen once. The receptor was isolated from a human donor who received a COVID-19 vaccine. The chain joins TRBV3-1 (or the pseudogene TRBV3-2) to TRBJ2-2; 8 positions match TRBD1. Source: CD4+ T cells from PBMCs cultured without peptide, taken after COVID-19 vaccination. CDR3 in DNA: TGTGCCAGCAGCCACAGGGGGCTTGACACCGGGGAGCTGTTTTTT. Its translation is CASSHRGLDTGELFF.